This record concerns one T cell receptor (beta chain) sequence. Its antigen is unidentified. The authors made TCR beta libraries by quantitative 5'-RACE with molecular barcodes. Each CDR3 protein gets one entry after TCRdb re-called the 5' RACE reads with MiXCR. Of fewer than 350,000 distinct CDR3 sequences in the sample, around 10% were seen once. The data were obtained in a study of CD8 T cells in ankylosing spondylitis. General observations from the study: Matched synovial fluid from ankylosing spondylitis patients was reported to be enriched for disease-linked clones.

Between the trimmed V and J ends, which lost 5 bases and 3 bases, there was a span of 9 bases. Germline CDR1 and CDR2: MGHDK and SYGVNS. This CDR3 has 13 residues. This chain joins TRBV25-1 and TRBJ2-3; D is unresolved. The sequence derives from a female donor with ankylosing spondylitis or in good health (not recorded which). Material: blood, either unsorted or a sorted T cell fraction (not recorded which). The CDR3 spells CASSSLPTDTQYF. CDR3 DNA: TGTGCCAGCAGTTCCTTGCCGACAGATACGCAGTATTTT.